A single sample is the source of the 2 T cell receptor beta chains below, sequenced in a study of blood T cell repertoires in COVID-19. The protocol was immunoSEQ multiplex PCR, while the TCRdb copy is restricted to in-frame clones and leaves out a portion. The sample lists nearly 25,000 clones, roughly 87% occurring once. Sequencing was carried out using peripheral blood. The receptors were gathered from a man in his 70s with acute or convalescent COVID-19.

This sequence joins TRBV18 and TRBJ2-7; D gene uncertain. V gave up 4 bases and J gave up 6 bases, with 13 bases separating them. Germline-derived CDR1 and CDR2 are KGHSH and LQKENI. The CDR3 is 13 residues long. For the CDR3, the DNA is TGTGCCAGCTCACGGAGAAGCGAAGTCGAGCAGTACTTC. Encoded protein: CASSRRSEVEQYF.

The rearrangement joins TRBV19 to TRBJ1-4, with TRBD1 matching 8 bases. The CDR3 extends over 16 amino acids. CDR1 and CDR2 (germline): LNHDA, SQIVND (reference sequence). V lost 6 bases and J lost 3; bases outside the gene matches: 9. This chain's CDR3 is CASSPGTGNSNEKLFF. CDR3 nucleotides: TGTGCCAGTAGCCCCGGGACAGGAAACTCTAATGAAAAACTGTTTTTT.